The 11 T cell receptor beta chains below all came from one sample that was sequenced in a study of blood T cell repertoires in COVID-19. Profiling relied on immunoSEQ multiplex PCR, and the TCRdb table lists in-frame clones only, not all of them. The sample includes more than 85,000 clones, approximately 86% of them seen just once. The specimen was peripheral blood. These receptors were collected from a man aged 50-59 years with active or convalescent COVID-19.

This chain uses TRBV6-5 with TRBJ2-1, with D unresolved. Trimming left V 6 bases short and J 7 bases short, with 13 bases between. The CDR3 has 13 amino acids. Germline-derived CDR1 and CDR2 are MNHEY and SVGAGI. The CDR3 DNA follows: TGTGCCAGCAGCCCCATGTTCGGGAATGAGCAGTTCTTC. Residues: CASSPMFGNEQFF.

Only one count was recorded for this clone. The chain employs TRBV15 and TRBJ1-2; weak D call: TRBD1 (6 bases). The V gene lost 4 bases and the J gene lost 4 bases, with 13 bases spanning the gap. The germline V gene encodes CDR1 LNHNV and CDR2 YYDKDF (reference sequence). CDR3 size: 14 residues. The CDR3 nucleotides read TGTGCCACCAGCAAACAAACAGGGTTCTATGGCTACACCTTC. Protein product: CATSKQTGFYGYTF.

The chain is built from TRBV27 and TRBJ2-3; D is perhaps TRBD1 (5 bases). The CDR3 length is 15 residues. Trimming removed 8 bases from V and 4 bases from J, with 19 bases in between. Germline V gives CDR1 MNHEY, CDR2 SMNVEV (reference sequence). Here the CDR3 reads CASSGWGGMADTQYF. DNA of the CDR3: TGTGCCAGCTCGGGTTGGGGCGGTATGGCAGATACGCAGTATTTT.

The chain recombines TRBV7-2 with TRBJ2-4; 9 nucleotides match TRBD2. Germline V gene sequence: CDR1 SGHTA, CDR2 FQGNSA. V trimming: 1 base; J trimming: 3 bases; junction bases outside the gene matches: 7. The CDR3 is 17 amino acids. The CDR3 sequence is CASSLGGGGEGKNIQYF. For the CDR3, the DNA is TGTGCCAGCAGCTTAGGCGGCGGGGGGGAGGGCAAAAACATTCAGTACTTC. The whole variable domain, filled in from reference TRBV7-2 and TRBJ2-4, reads GAGVSQSPSNKVTEKGKDVELRCDPISGHTALYWYRQSLGQGLEFLIYFQGNSAPDKSGLPSDRFSAERTGGSVSTLTIQRTQQEDSAVYLCASSLGGGGEGKNIQYFGAGTRLSVL.

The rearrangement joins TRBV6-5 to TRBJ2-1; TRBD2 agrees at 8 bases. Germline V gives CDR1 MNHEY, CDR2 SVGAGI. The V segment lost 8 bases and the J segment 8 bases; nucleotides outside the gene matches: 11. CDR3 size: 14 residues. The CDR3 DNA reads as TGTGCCAGCCATCAGCGGGGGCTACTAGATGAGCAGTTCTTC. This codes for CASHQRGLLDEQFF.

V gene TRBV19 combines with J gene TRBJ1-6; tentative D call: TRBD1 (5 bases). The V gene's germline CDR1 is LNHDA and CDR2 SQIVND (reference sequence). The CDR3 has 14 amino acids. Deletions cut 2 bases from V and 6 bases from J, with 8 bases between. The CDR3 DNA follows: TGTGCCAGTAGTATAACTGACAGTAATTCACCCCTCCACTTT. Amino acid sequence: CASSITDSNSPLHF.

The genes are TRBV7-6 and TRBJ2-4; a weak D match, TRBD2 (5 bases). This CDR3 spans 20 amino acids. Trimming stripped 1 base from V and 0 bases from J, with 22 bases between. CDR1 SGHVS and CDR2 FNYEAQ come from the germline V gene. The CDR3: CASSLEPGGQWYLAKNIQYF. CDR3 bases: TGTGCCAGCAGCTTAGAGCCTGGAGGCCAGTGGTACCTAGCCAAAAACATTCAGTACTTC.

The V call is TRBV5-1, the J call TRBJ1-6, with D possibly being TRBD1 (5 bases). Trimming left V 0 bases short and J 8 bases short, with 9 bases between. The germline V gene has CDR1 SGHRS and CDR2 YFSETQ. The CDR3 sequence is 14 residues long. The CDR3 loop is CASSLGGGYSPLHF. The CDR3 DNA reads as TGCGCCAGCAGCTTGGGTGGGGGGTATTCACCCCTCCACTTT.

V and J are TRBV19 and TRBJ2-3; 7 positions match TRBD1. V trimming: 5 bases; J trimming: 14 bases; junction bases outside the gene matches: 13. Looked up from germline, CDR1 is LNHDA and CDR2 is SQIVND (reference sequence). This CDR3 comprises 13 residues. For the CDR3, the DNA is TGTGCCAGTAGTCCGCTGGACAGGCCCCTGGCGTATTTT. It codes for CASSPLDRPLAYF.

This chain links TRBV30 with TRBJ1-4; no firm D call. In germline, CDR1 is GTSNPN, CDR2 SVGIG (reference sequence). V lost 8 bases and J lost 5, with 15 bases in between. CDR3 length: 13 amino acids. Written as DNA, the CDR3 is TGTGCCGGGCAAAAATTGGCCAATGAAAAACTGTTTTTT. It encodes CAGQKLANEKLFF. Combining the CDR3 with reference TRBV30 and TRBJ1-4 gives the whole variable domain SQTIHQWPATLVQPVGSPLSLECTVEGTSNPNLYWYRQAAGRGLQLLFYSVGIGQISSEVPQNLSASRPQDRQFILSSKKLLLSDSGFYLCAGQKLANEKLFFGSGTQLSVL.

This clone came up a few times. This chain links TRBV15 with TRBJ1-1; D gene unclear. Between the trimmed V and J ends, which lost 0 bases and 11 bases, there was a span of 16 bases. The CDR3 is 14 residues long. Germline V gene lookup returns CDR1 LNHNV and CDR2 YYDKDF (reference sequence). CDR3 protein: CATSRDSTGSRAFF. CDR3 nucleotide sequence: TGTGCCACCAGCAGAGACTCCACCGGGTCTCGGGCTTTCTTT.